These T cell receptor beta chains were read from a single sample in a study of T cells in localized non-small cell lung cancer. TCRdb keeps only in-frame clones here, not all; method: immunoSEQ multiplex PCR. The sample carries 86,000 or so clones, 84% recorded once. Sequenced material: peripheral blood, taken before any cancer treatment. These receptors were taken from a man aged 40 to 70 with stage I lung adenocarcinoma. The CDR3 runs from the conserved cysteine through the conserved F or W. A D gene is named only where the DNA matches it firmly. Clone size is shown for a subset of rows, as once, few, many or a class of expanded clone.

clone size	D gene	J gene	V gene	CDR3 length	CDR3 DNA	CDR3 protein
-	-	TRBJ2-1	TRBV2	12	TGTGCCAGCAGTGAAGAGGTCAATGAGCAGTTCTTC	CASSEEVNEQFF
-	-	TRBJ2-4	TRBV5-8	14	TGTGCCAGCAGCTTACATCTAGCCAAAAACATTCAGTACTTC	CASSLHLAKNIQYF
-	TRBD2	TRBJ2-3	TRBV28	16	TGTGCCAGCAGTCCGATGACTAGCGGATACACAGATACGCAGTATTTT	CASSPMTSGYTDTQYF
-	TRBD1	TRBJ1-2	TRBV19	13	TGTGCCAGTAGACCCGGACAGGGATATGGCTACACCTTC	CASRPGQGYGYTF
-	-	TRBJ1-5	TRBV6-4	13	TGTGCCAGCAGTGACTCCCCGTGGGGGCCCCAGCATTTT	CASSDSPWGPQHF
-	-	TRBJ1-3	TRBV6-6	15	TGTGCCAGCAGTTACTTCAGCAGCTCCGGAAACACCATATATTTT	CASSYFSSSGNTIYF
few	-	TRBJ1-1	TRBV30	12	TGTGCCTGGGGAAGGGGGAAGACTGAAGCTTTCTTT	CAWGRGKTEAFF
-	-	TRBJ1-5	TRBV27	14	TGTGCCAGCAGTCCGAAGCTAGTCAATCAGCCCCAGCATTTT	CASSPKLVNQPQHF
few	-	TRBJ2-2	TRBV5-5	15	TGTGCCAGCAGCTCCGCTCCGGCCGTCACCGGGGAGCTGTTTTTT	CASSSAPAVTGELFF
-	-	TRBJ2-5	TRBV9	16	TGTGCCAGCAGCGTAGAAATTGGAGGGGTACGAGAGACCCAGTACTTC	CASSVEIGGVRETQYF
-	-	TRBJ2-2	TRBV6-1	16	TGTGCCAGCAGTGAAATCCCACTAGCGAACACCGGGGAGCTGTTTTTT	CASSEIPLANTGELFF
-	-	TRBJ2-3	TRBV5-1	15	TGCGCCAGCAGCTTGAGGGGTTACACCACAGATACGCAGTATTTT	CASSLRGYTTDTQYF
-	-	TRBJ2-4	TRBV6-5	14	TGTGCCAGCAATCCTATAAGGGGAGGAAACATTCAGTACTTC	CASNPIRGGNIQYF
-	TRBD1	TRBJ1-1	TRBV5-1	15	TGCGCCAGCAGCTCGGAGGGACAGGGAGGTACTGAAGCTTTCTTT	CASSSEGQGGTEAFF
-	TRBD1	TRBJ2-1	TRBV29-1	12	TGCAGCGCCCTGCGGGGGACAGGGGAGGAGTTCTTC	CSALRGTGEEFF
-	-	TRBJ1-5	TRBV10-3	15	TGTGCCATCAGTCAGGGGACAAATCTCAATCAGCCCCAGCATTTT	CAISQGTNLNQPQHF
-	-	TRBJ2-1	TRBV4-3	13	TGCGCCAGCAGCCAAGTGCCCTACAATGAGCAGTTCTTC	CASSQVPYNEQFF